The following is a TCR beta chain sequence with its context. Its target is unknown. Produced via immunoSEQ multiplex PCR; TCRdb's table is partial and in-frame only. The table has over 65,000 clones, 80% to 95% seen once. V was shortened by 4 bases and J by 0 bases, with 7 bases between the two germline ends. The CDR3 length is 12 residues. The germline gives CDR1 SQVTM, CDR2 ANQGSEA. On cycle 4 day 1 and cycle 7 day 1, as well as at baseline, blood was sampled. This entry is derived from a study of OX40 agonist ivuxolimab in advanced cancers. As for the study in general: The drug used for patients, ivuxolimab, was an agonistic anti-OX40 (CD134) antibody. Every patient in dose escalation had hepatocellular carcinoma, melanoma, renal cell or head and neck cancer.

Study-wide points: Clonal expansion among partial responders at 0.1-3.0 mg/kg ranked near the lowest.

This receptor was obtained from an adult with an advanced solid tumor such as melanoma, head and neck, liver or kidney cancer. The sequencing here drew on CD4+ or CD8+ T cells sorted from blood, taken in a trial of the OX40 agonist ivuxolimab. This chain links TRBV29-1 with TRBJ2-7; D not certain. This chain's CDR3 is CSVGENSYEQYF. The CDR3 region has the DNA TGCAGCGTTGGGGAAAACTCCTACGAGCAGTACTTC.